The 12 T cell receptor beta chains in this list originate from one sample, sequenced in a study of blood T cell repertoires in COVID-19. Generated by immunoSEQ multiplex PCR, the TCRdb table keeps only in-frame clones and is missing some. The sample includes around 150,000 clones, about 90% of them seen just once. The sequenced material came from peripheral blood. The source of these receptors is a man aged 25 to 40 with COVID-19, enrolled during active disease.

This clone appeared once. The rearrangement joins TRBV28 to TRBJ1-2, with D perhaps matching TRBD1 (6 bases). Germline V gene lookup returns CDR1 MDHEN and CDR2 SYDVKM. The CDR3 runs 13 residues. Trimming left V 6 bases short and J 9 bases short, with 17 bases between. The CDR3 coding sequence is TGTGCCAGCAGCCGTGGGCAGGGGTACCGCTACACCTTC. It yields the protein CASSRGQGYRYTF.

This sequence joins TRBV6-2 or TRBV6-3 and TRBJ2-3, with TRBD2 matching over 7 bases. The CDR3 runs to 16 residues. Looked up from germline, CDR1 is MNHEY and CDR2 is SVGEGT. The trim removed 6 bases at V and 0 bases at J, leaving 9 bases unmatched. CDR3 amino acids: CASRYRGGSSTDTQYF. CDR3 nucleotide sequence: TGTGCCAGCAGGTACCGCGGGGGTTCTAGCACAGATACGCAGTATTTT.

The gene calls are TRBV7-9 and TRBJ2-3, with 7 bases aligning to TRBD1. This CDR3 is 17 amino acids long. CDR1 and CDR2 (germline): SEHNR, FQNEAQ (reference sequence). The ends lost 2 bases at V and 0 bases at J; junction bases unmatched: 8. CDR3 in DNA: TGTGCCAGCAGCTTACGGACGACAGGGTGGAGCACAGATACGCAGTATTTT. Amino acids: CASSLRTTGWSTDTQYF.

This clone was seen once. CDR3 in amino acids: CASSYWRAGYEQYF. Here the CDR3 DNA reads TGTGCCAGCAGTTACTGGAGGGCCGGGTACGAGCAGTACTTC. The rearrangement uses TRBV6-2 or TRBV6-3 and TRBJ2-7; D perhaps matches TRBD2 (6 bases). The CDR3 length is 14 residues. CDR1 and CDR2 (germline): MNHEY, SVGEGT. Trimming took 1 base from V and 4 from J, leaving 11 bases between them.

The rearrangement joins TRBV12-3 or TRBV12-4 to TRBJ1-1; D uncertain. V shed 8 bases and J shed 8 bases, with 15 bases lying between them. The CDR3 spans 12 residues. The CDR3 here is CASSSREGEAFF. The CDR3 nucleotides are TGTGCCAGCTCCTCTCGGGAGGGAGAAGCTTTCTTT.

CDR3 loop: CASSATTGGGTEAFF. Here the CDR3 DNA reads TGTGCCAGCAGCGCGACAACAGGGGGTGGAACTGAAGCTTTCTTT. V and J are TRBV7-9 and TRBJ1-1, with TRBD1 identical over 8 bases. Losses at the gene ends were 5 bases for V and 5 bases for J; bases not matched to a gene: 10. The CDR3 covers 15 residues. CDR1 and CDR2 (germline): SEHNR, FQNEAQ (reference sequence).

This chain joins TRBV6-5 and TRBJ2-6; D is unclear. Germline V lookup: CDR1 MNHEY, CDR2 SVGAGI. CDR3 length equals 16 residues. Trimming took off 0 bases at V and 0 bases at J, with 6 bases between the two ends. This CDR3 is CASSYSGSSGANVLTF. The DNA of the CDR3 is TGTGCCAGCAGTTACTCGGGCAGCTCTGGGGCCAACGTCCTGACTTTC.

J is TRBJ1-3 and V is TRBV12-3 or TRBV12-4; D perhaps matches TRBD1 (6 bases). The CDR3 is 13 amino acids. The V end was cut by 8 bases, the J end by 1 base, with 9 bases between. The CDR3 DNA is TGTGCCAGCTACAGGGCTTCTGGAAACACCATATATTTT. This sequence encodes CASYRASGNTIYF.

This chain joins TRBV5-1 and TRBJ2-7; D is unresolved. The ends were cut back, 4 bases at V and 2 bases at J, with 13 bases in the middle. Germline V gene lookup returns CDR1 SGHRS and CDR2 YFSETQ. The length of the CDR3 is 14 residues. For the CDR3, the DNA is TGCGCCAGCAGCCCCCATGGGCCAACCTACGAGCAGTACTTC. Encoded protein: CASSPHGPTYEQYF.

The chain carries TRBV3-1 (or the pseudogene TRBV3-2) and TRBJ1-1; D is unclear. The ends were cut back, 1 base at V and 3 bases at J, with 12 bases in the middle. CDR3 length: 15 amino acids. Germline lookup yields CDR1 LGHDT and CDR2 YNNKEL (reference sequence). In DNA form, the CDR3 reads TGTGCCAGCAGCCAAGGCTCCGGGTCCTACACTGAAGCTTTCTTT. Its translation: CASSQGSGSYTEAFF.

The V and J genes are TRBV5-6 and TRBJ2-7; no definite D call. The CDR3 contains 15 residues. V gave up 0 bases and J gave up 5 bases, with 15 bases separating them. CDR1 and CDR2 (germline): SGHDT, YYEEEE. The CDR3 DNA follows: TGTGCCAGCAGCTTGGCTGGTCCCCTATCCCACGAGCAGTACTTC. Amino acid sequence: CASSLAGPLSHEQYF.

About this clone: The junction departs from the called germline gene at one end, perhaps through a read error. This chain links TRBV2 with TRBJ1-1; tentative D call: TRBD1 (5 bases). CDR3 length: 13 amino acids. Germline values: CDR1 SNHLY, CDR2 FYNNEI. CDR3 region: CASSAPAGRDAAF. CDR3 nucleotide sequence: TGTGCCAGCAGTGCCCCGGCGGGGAGGGACGCAGCGTTT. The full variable domain, in which reference TRBV2 and TRBJ1-1 provide the parts outside the CDR3, is EPEVTQTPSHQVTQMGQEVILRCVPISNHLYFYWYRQILGQKVEFLVSFYNNEISEKSEIFDDQFSVERPDGSNFTLKIRSTKLEDSAMYFCASSAPAGRDAAFGQGTRLTVV.